This T cell receptor beta chain was sequenced in a study of patients and donors after allogeneic stem cell transplantation. TCRdb reprocessed the RT-PCR reads with MiXCR, giving one entry per CDR3 protein. The sample includes 150,000 to 200,000 distinct CDR3 sequences, 20% to 25% seen only once; the top ten take 26%. The TCR was taken from a human donor who was either an allogeneic HSCT recipient or a stem cell or donor lymphocyte infusion donor (not recorded which). It is not recorded whose cells these are; they may come from a transplant donor. Sequenced sample: blood, either unsorted or a sorted T cell fraction (not recorded which).

CDR3 residues: CSVEGVRDEKLFF. DNA for the CDR3: TGCAGCGTTGAAGGGGTCCGGGATGAAAAACTGTTTTTT. The J gene is TRBJ1-4, the V gene TRBV29-1; unclear D gene. The CDR3 sequence is 13 residues long. V shed 1 base and J shed 6 bases, with 9 bases lying between them. Germline CDR1 and CDR2: SQVTM and ANQGSEA.